What follows are 7 T cell receptor beta chains derived from one specimen sequenced in a study of cytomegalovirus exposure and HLA in healthy donors. TCRdb keeps only in-frame clones here, not all; method: immunoSEQ multiplex PCR. The table lists around 300,000 clones, around 89% of them singletons. The sequenced sample consisted of PBMCs. These TCRs come from a woman between 18 and 29 years old in good health and CMV-seronegative.

The gene calls are TRBV15 and TRBJ2-7, with 9 bases identical to TRBD2. CDR1 and CDR2 from the germline V gene are LNHNV and YYDKDF (reference sequence). The J segment lost 0 bases and the V segment lost 0 bases, leaving 9 bases of the junction unmatched. The CDR3 extends over 18 amino acids. The CDR3 coding sequence is TGTGCCACCAGCAGAGATCCTAGACTAGCGGAAAGCTCCTACGAGCAGTACTTC. Its protein product is CATSRDPRLAESSYEQYF.

On this clone: Different DNA sequences within this sample yield the same CDR3. The rearrangement uses TRBV28 and TRBJ2-7; D unclear. Trimming took off 6 bases at V and 7 bases at J, with 10 bases between the two ends. The CDR3 runs to 11 residues. The germline gives CDR1 MDHEN, CDR2 SYDVKM. CDR3 in DNA: TGTGCCAGCAGCCGAGGTAGAGAGCAGTACTTC. This gives the protein CASSRGREQYF.

The chain employs TRBV4-1 and TRBJ2-5; 7 bases line up with TRBD2. The CDR3 sequence is 16 residues long. The V gene's germline CDR1 is MGHRA and CDR2 YSYEKL. V lost 1 base, J lost 2 bases, and 7 bases stayed unmatched. The CDR3 nucleotides are TGCGCCAGCAGCCAAGGGGGACTACACGGGCAAGAGACCCAGTACTTC. Translation: CASSQGGLHGQETQYF.

The gene calls are TRBV28 and TRBJ2-7; unclear D gene. Per the germline V gene, CDR1 is MDHEN and CDR2 is SYDVKM. Trimming took off 5 bases at V and 7 bases at J, with 18 bases between the two ends. This CDR3 is built from 14 residues. The CDR3 DNA reads TGTGCCAGCAGTCCCGACGGAAGCAGACTTGAGCAGTACTTC. Protein: CASSPDGSRLEQYF.

This chain links TRBV11-1 with TRBJ2-5, with D perhaps matching TRBD2 (5 bases). The CDR3 totals 14 residues. Germline CDR1 SGHAT, CDR2 FQDESV (reference sequence). The V end was cut by 2 bases, the J end by 1 base, with 8 bases between. For the CDR3, the DNA is TGTGCCAGCAGCTTAATCCGGGGCCAAGAGACCCAGTACTTC. Translating gives CASSLIRGQETQYF.

This chain uses TRBV9 with TRBJ2-3; 7 bases are a match to TRBD1. Germline V lookup: CDR1 SGDLS, CDR2 YYNGEE. The CDR3 runs 16 residues. V lost 4 bases and J lost 1; bases outside the gene matches: 9. The CDR3 loop reads CASSRRRDSRTDTQYF. CDR3 nucleotide sequence: TGTGCCAGCAGCAGACGTCGGGACAGCCGCACAGATACGCAGTATTTT.

The CDR3 here is CASSGGTANEKLFF. The CDR3 DNA is TGTGCCAGCAGTGGAGGGACAGCTAATGAAAAACTGTTTTTT. The rearrangement uses TRBV25-1 and TRBJ1-4; 7 nucleotides match TRBD1. Germline V lookup: CDR1 MGHDK, CDR2 SYGVNS. V shed 4 bases and J 3 bases; nucleotides not matched to a gene: 2. CDR3 length: 14 residues.